The entry below describes one T cell receptor (beta chain). Its antigen is undetermined. Trimming shortened V by 7 bases and J by 4 bases, and 7 bases separated the two germline ends. CDR1 LNHDA and CDR2 SQIVND come from the germline V gene (reference sequence). The CDR3 has 11 amino acids. Using immunoSEQ multiplex PCR, the repertoire was profiled, and TCRdb retains in-frame clones only, with some absent. The sample holds about 36,000 clones, about 64% seen once. This sample is drawn from a study of cytotoxic CD8 clonotypes in ibrutinib-treated CLL. Background on the study: For this cohort, patients were ten to twelve relapsed/refractory and approximately 15 treatment-naive, while under 18 were IGHV unmutated.

Whole-study findings and limits: Public clonotypes, an uncommon group, contracted or remained stable on treatment.

The chain joins TRBV19 to TRBJ1-1; D may be TRBD1 (5 bases). The receptor was isolated from a human donor with chronic lymphocytic leukemia. The sample here was PBMCs, taken at disease progression, from a patient treated with ibrutinib. This chain's CDR3 is CASNRGTEAFF. The CDR3 bases are TGTGCCAGTAATAGGGGCACTGAAGCTTTCTTT.